The present T cell receptor beta chain was sequenced within a study of T cell clonality in common variable immunodeficiency. As for this clone: Its specificity is unknown. The CDR3 extends 3 residues past the end of the read, so its final part is completed from the germline J gene.

Study-wide results and limits: CVID subjects had higher TCRbeta clonality than healthy controls, most marked in about a third. Repertoire-complication correlations in CVID were limited by patient heterogeneity. Compared with controls, CVID subjects had fewer shared TCRbeta clones.

This table comes from immunoSEQ multiplex PCR, and its TCRdb copy is limited to in-frame clones, with some not included. The data show approximately 50,000 clones, none appearing only once, with just over 2% held by the ten largest. The CDR3 consists of 15 residues. Germline V gene data show CDR1 as KGHSH and CDR2 as LQKENI. V lost 2 bases, J lost 3 bases, and 14 bases lay in between. The material sequenced was peripheral blood mononuclear cells. The source is a person aged 18-70 years in good health. The chain is built from TRBV18 and TRBJ2-7; a possible D gene is TRBD1 (7 bases). The chain's CDR3 is CASSPSEGAGYEQYF. CDR3 bases read: TGTGCCAGCTCACCATCGGAGGGGGCTGGCTACGAG. The full variable domain, in which reference TRBV18 and TRBJ2-7 provide the parts outside the CDR3, is NAGVMQNPRHLVRRRGQEARLRCSPMKGHSHVYWYRQLPEEGLKFMVYLQKENIIDESGMPKERFSAEFPKEGPSILRIQQVVRGDSAAYFCASSPSEGAGYEQYFGPGTRLTVT.